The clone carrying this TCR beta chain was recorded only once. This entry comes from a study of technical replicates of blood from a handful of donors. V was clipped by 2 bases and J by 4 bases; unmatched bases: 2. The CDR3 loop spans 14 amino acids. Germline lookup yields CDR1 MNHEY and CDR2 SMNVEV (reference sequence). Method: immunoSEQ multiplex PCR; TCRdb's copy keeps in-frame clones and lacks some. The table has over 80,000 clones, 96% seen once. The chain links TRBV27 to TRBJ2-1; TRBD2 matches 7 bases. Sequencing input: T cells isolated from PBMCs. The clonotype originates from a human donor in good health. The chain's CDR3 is CASSLAGEYNEQFF. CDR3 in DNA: TGTGCCAGCAGTTTAGCGGGGGAATACAATGAGCAGTTCTTC.